The 15 T cell receptor beta chains in this list originate from one sample, sequenced in a study of blood T cells in healthy people across ages. The second PCR ran roughly 7 to 11 cycles with a sample-barcoded 5' primer and J-beta primers. TCRdb recomputed calls from the 5' RACE reads with MiXCR, one row per CDR3 protein. This sample has fewer than 1,200,000 distinct CDR3 sequences, with approximately 26% found just once. These records were also assigned to another study, of T cells of mothers and their children.

Sequenced: blood. These receptors were obtained from a girl aged 2 to 9 in good health.

The chain uses TRBV20-1 and TRBJ1-1, with D unresolved. Trimming took 0 bases from V and 11 from J, leaving 16 bases between them. CDR1 is DFQATT and CDR2 is SNEGSKA in the germline V gene (reference sequence). This CDR3 region has 13 residues. In nucleotides, the CDR3 is TGCAGTGCTAGAGATCCCGACACAGTGGTGGCTTTCTTT. This codes for CSARDPDTVVAFF.

This clonotype was counted between two and nine times. The chain links TRBV29-1 to TRBJ2-7; D may be TRBD2 (5 bases). There are 12 residues in the CDR3. V lost 4 bases and J 3 bases, leaving 10 bases between the germline ends. Germline CDR1 and CDR2: SQVTM and ANQGSEA. The CDR3 sequence: CSVAGNGYEQYF. The CDR3 DNA reads as TGCAGCGTTGCGGGAAATGGCTACGAGCAGTACTTC.

This clonotype has just one count. The chain has TRBV11-2 and TRBJ2-1, with D perhaps matching TRBD2 (6 bases). Trimming took 6 bases from V and 4 from J, leaving 16 bases between them. The CDR3 runs 15 residues. Germline values: CDR1 SGHAT, CDR2 FQNNGV. Here the CDR3 DNA reads TGTGCCAGCAGTTCTGAGGTAGCGGTATACAATGAGCAGTTCTTC. This translates into CASSSEVAVYNEQFF.

This clonotype appeared a few times. CDR3 DNA sequence: TGCGCCAGCAGCCTCGGTCGGGAAAACATTCAGTACTTC. Its translation is CASSLGRENIQYF. The chain employs TRBV4-1 and TRBJ2-4; the D is unclear. V lost 4 bases to trimming and J lost 5 bases, with 9 bases between them. CDR1 and CDR2 from the germline V gene are MGHRA and YSYEKL. The CDR3 consists of 13 residues.

Note on this clonotype: One end of the junction fails to match germline, which may point to a read error. DNA for the CDR3: TGTGCCAGCAGCTCCCAGGGGACTGAGCCGTTCTTC. It yields the protein CASSSQGTEPFF. The chain employs TRBV12-3 or TRBV12-4 and TRBJ2-5; D is tentatively TRBD1 or TRBD2 (6 bases each). The CDR3 is 12 residues long.

The gene calls are TRBV20-1 and TRBJ2-7; 12 bases are a match to TRBD2. The CDR3 contains 16 residues. Germline V lookup: CDR1 DFQATT, CDR2 SNEGSKA (reference sequence). The ends lost 3 bases at V and 5 bases at J; junction bases unmatched: 11. CDR3 protein: CSARAPLAGGPHEQYF. The CDR3 coding sequence is TGCAGTGCTAGGGCCCCGCTAGCGGGGGGGCCCCACGAGCAGTACTTC.

This clonotype was detected only a few times. V usage is TRBV5-5 and J usage is TRBJ2-5; TRBD1 matches at 7 bases. The J call may not be correct, given that the DNA end is closer to TRBJ2-1. Germline CDR1 SGHKS, CDR2 YYEKEE (reference sequence). This CDR3 is built from 16 residues. CDR3 bases: TGTGCCAGCAGCTCACGACAGGGTGGGTCTTACAATGAGCAGTTCTTC. This translates into CASSSRQGGSYNEQFF.

This chain links TRBV28 with TRBJ2-5, with D maybe TRBD2 (5 bases). Germline CDR1 is MDHEN and CDR2 is SYDVKM. V lost 7 bases and J lost 6, with 12 bases in between. This CDR3 has 12 amino acids. The CDR3 is CASTTGLKTQYF. In DNA form, the CDR3 reads TGTGCCAGCACCACCGGACTGAAGACCCAGTACTTC.

The chain joins TRBV6-4 to TRBJ2-1; 12 positions agree with TRBD2. J gave up 9 bases and V 0 bases, and 0 bases lay outside the gene matches. Germline V gives CDR1 MRHNA, CDR2 SNTAGT. The CDR3 loop spans 14 amino acids. CDR3 loop: CASSDSTSGSEQFF. The CDR3, as DNA: TGTGCCAGCAGTGACTCGACTAGCGGGAGTGAGCAGTTCTTC.

This rearrangement joins TRBV9 to TRBJ2-5; TRBD2 aligns across 12 bases. The J segment lost 4 bases and the V segment lost 4 bases, leaving 5 bases of the junction unmatched. This CDR3 has 15 amino acids. Germline-derived CDR1 and CDR2 are SGDLS and YYNGEE. The CDR3 nucleotides read TGTGCCAGCAGCATACGGACTAGCGGGATAGAGACCCAGTACTTC. Its protein product is CASSIRTSGIETQYF.

J is TRBJ2-2 and V is TRBV7-3; 10 nucleotides line up with TRBD1. From germline, CDR1 is SGHTA and CDR2 FQGTGA. V was pared by 1 base and J by 7 bases, with 9 bases of the junction left unmatched. This CDR3 is 17 amino acids long. CDR3 sequence: CASSLKPGTGDHGELFF. The CDR3 nucleotides read TGTGCCAGCAGCTTAAAGCCCGGGACAGGGGACCACGGGGAGCTGTTTTTT.

The gene calls are TRBV15 and TRBJ2-3, with D possibly being TRBD1 (5 bases). V was cut by 6 bases and J by 6 bases, with 13 bases left in between. In germline, CDR1 is LNHNV, CDR2 YYDKDF (reference sequence). The CDR3 runs 13 residues. The DNA of the CDR3 is TGTGCCACCAGGGACCCAGGGCGCGATACGCAGTATTTT. Residues: CATRDPGRDTQYF. The variable domain in full, with the rest retrieved from reference TRBV15 and TRBJ2-3, is DAMVIQNPRYQVTQFGKPVTLSCSQTLNHNVMYWYQQKSSQAPKLLFHYYDKDFNNEADTPDNFQSRRPNTSFCFLDIRSPGLGDTAMYLCATRDPGRDTQYFGPGTRLTVL.

This chain uses TRBV28 with TRBJ1-2; perhaps TRBD1 as D (5 bases). Deletions cut 1 base from V and 3 bases from J, with 15 bases between. CDR1 is MDHEN and CDR2 is SYDVKM in the germline V gene. The CDR3 totals 16 residues. Here the CDR3 reads CASSLSGLTDHYGYTF. In nucleotides, the CDR3 is TGTGCCAGCAGTTTATCGGGGTTGACAGACCACTATGGCTACACCTTC.

A few counts support this clonotype. The genes are TRBV20-1 and TRBJ1-2, with unresolved D. CDR1 and CDR2 from the germline V gene are DFQATT and SNEGSKA (reference sequence). The CDR3 is made up of 14 amino acids. The V gene lost 6 bases and the J gene lost 2 bases, with 16 bases spanning the gap. The CDR3 nucleotides read TGCAGTGCGGGGAGATCGGGAGTGAACTATGGCTACACCTTC. Amino acid sequence: CSAGRSGVNYGYTF.

This chain connects TRBV28 to TRBJ2-1; D is undetermined. The last part of the DNA fits TRBJ2-5 better; the J call may be wrong. This CDR3 has 14 residues. CDR1 is MDHEN, CDR2 SYDVKM, per germline. CDR3: CASSYFSEVETQYF. In nucleotides, the CDR3 is TGTGCCAGCAGTTATTTCTCTGAGGTCGAGACCCAGTACTTC.